This paragraph covers one T cell receptor beta chain sequence. Its specificity is not known. Described treatment: roughly 10-day PBMC culture with coronavirus spike peptide pools or control peptides (ViraFEST assay). ViraFEST used peptide pools to expand antigen-specific T cells, then sequenced TCRs. Negative selection purified CD4+ T cells after approximately eleven days of culture. The data stem from a study of vaccination and CD4 T cells after COVID-19. In the study overall: Two Hispanic individuals were among six male and four female convalescent patients. The stimulating agents, overlapping spike peptides, came from SARS-CoV-2, HCoV-NL63, HCoV-OC43 and HCoV-229E.

The germline CDR1 and CDR2 sequences are GTSNPN and SVGIG (reference sequence). The V and J ends lost 0 bases and 4 bases respectively, with 15 bases between them. CDR3 length equals 15 residues. An Oncomine TCR Beta short-read assay was used to sequence the DNA from cultured CD4+ T cells. TCRdb re-derived calls from the PCR reads in MiXCR, one entry per CDR3 protein. Among approximately 17,000 distinct CDR3 sequences listed, approximately 49% were seen once. The receptor was derived from a human donor who had recovered from COVID-19. The sample comprised CD4+ T cells from blood, cultured in vitro. The chain carries TRBV30 and TRBJ1-2; unclear D gene. For the CDR3, the DNA is TGTGCCTGGAGTGTACTTAGACTTACTCCCTATGGCTACACCTTC. Its translation is CAWSVLRLTPYGYTF. Full variable domain (missing parts from reference TRBV30 and TRBJ1-2): SQTIHQWPATLVQPVGSPLSLECTVEGTSNPNLYWYRQAAGRGLQLLFYSVGIGQISSEVPQNLSASRPQDRQFILSSKKLLLSDSGFYLCAWSVLRLTPYGYTFGSGTRLTVV.